The clone carrying this T cell receptor (beta chain) has a count of ten or more. The source of the sample is a study of T cells after yellow fever vaccination. In TCRdb, the 5' RACE reads were re-called with MiXCR into one record per CDR3 protein. Among about 310,000 distinct CDR3 sequences listed, 3% to 4.5% were seen once. The V end lost 5 bases, the J end lost 6 bases, and 5 bases lay between the germline ends. The length of the CDR3 is 11 residues. The germline CDR1 and CDR2 sequences are MNHEY and SMNVEV (reference sequence). The clonotype comes from a man between 18 and 35 years old who received the YFV17D yellow fever vaccine. Sequenced here: PBMCs, sampled on the day of the yellow fever booster vaccination. The rearrangement joins TRBV27 to TRBJ2-1; D is unresolved. The CDR3 nucleotides are TGTGCCAGCAGTCCCGGCAATGAGCAGTTCTTC. It yields the protein CASSPGNEQFF.